This T cell receptor (beta chain) was identified in a study of blood T cell repertoires in COVID-19. In the study overall: PBMCs, B-cell-depleted T cells, or T cells were the source of the cDNA or gDNA that made up the material.

The method was immunoSEQ multiplex PCR; TCRdb's version includes in-frame clones alone and lacks a portion of them. Found here are some 100,000 clones, about 90% of them singletons; the top ten hold around 1.2%. The CDR3 loop spans 14 amino acids. V gave up 6 bases and J gave up 5 bases; unmatched junction bases: 7. CDR1 is ENHRY, CDR2 SYGVKD, per germline. Sequencing was done on a sample of peripheral blood. The rearrangement links TRBV10-3 to TRBJ2-7; 10 positions match TRBD1. The clonotype was recovered from a human donor in a cohort sampled during active COVID-19. The CDR3 DNA reads TGTGCCATCAGCGACGACAGGGGGCAAAACGAGCAGTACTTC. Translation: CAISDDRGQNEQYF.